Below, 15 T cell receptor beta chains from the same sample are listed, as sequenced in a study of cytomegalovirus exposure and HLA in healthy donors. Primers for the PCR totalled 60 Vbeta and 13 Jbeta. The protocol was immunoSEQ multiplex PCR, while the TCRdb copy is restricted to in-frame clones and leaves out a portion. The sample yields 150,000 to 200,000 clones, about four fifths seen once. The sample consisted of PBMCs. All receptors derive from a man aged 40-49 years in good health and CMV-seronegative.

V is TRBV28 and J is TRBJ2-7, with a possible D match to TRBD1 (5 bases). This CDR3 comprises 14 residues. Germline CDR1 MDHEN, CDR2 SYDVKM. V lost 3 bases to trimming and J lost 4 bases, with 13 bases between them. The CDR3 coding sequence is TGTGCCAGCAGTTTGAAGGGGATCTGGTACGAGCAGTACTTC. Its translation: CASSLKGIWYEQYF.

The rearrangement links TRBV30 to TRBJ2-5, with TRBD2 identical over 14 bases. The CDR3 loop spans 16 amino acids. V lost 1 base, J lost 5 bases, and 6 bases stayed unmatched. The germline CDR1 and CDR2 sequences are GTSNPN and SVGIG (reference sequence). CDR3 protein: CAWSGWTSGGTETQYF. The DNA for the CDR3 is TGTGCCTGGAGTGGGTGGACTAGCGGGGGGACGGAGACCCAGTACTTC.

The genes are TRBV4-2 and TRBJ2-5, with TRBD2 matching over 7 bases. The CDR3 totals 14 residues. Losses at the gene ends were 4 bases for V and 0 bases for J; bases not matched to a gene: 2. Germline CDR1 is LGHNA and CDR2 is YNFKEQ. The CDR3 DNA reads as TGTGCCAGCAGCCCGGCGGGGGACCAAGAGACCCAGTACTTC. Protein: CASSPAGDQETQYF.

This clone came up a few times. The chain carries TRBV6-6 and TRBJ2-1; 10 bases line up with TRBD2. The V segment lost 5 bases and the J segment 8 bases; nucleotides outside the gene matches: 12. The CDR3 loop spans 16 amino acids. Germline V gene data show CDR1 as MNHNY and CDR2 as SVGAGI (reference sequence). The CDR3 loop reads CASSVLKRGGRDEQFF. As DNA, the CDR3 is TGTGCCAGCAGTGTACTAAAGCGGGGGGGCCGCGATGAGCAGTTCTTC.

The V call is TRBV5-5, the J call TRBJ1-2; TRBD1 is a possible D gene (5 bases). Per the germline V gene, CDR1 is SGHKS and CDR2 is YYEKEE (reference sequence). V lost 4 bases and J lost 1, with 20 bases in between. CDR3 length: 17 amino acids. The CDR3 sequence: CASSLRGEPGNNYGYTF. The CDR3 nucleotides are TGTGCCAGCAGCCTCCGGGGGGAGCCAGGGAATAACTATGGCTACACCTTC.

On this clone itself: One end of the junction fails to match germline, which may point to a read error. This chain's CDR3 is CASSQRSGSYNERFF. CDR3 nucleotide sequence: TGCGCCAGCAGCCAAAGAAGCGGGAGCTACAATGAGCGGTTCTTC. The chain employs TRBV4-3 and TRBJ2-1, with 8 bases lining up with TRBD2. CDR1 and CDR2 from the germline V gene are LGHNA and YSLEER. CDR3 size: 15 residues.

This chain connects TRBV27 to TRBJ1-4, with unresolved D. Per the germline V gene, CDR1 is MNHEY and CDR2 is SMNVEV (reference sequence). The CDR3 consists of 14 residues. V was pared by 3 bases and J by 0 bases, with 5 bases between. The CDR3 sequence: CASSLAATNEKLFF. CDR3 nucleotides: TGTGCCAGCAGTTTGGCGGCAACTAATGAAAAACTGTTTTTT.

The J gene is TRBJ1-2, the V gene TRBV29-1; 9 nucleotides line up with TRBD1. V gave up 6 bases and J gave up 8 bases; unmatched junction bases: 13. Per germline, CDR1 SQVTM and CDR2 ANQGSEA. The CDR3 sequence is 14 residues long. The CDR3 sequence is CSVALTGTGNGYTF. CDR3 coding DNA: TGCAGCGTCGCCCTCACCGGGACAGGGAACGGCTACACCTTC.

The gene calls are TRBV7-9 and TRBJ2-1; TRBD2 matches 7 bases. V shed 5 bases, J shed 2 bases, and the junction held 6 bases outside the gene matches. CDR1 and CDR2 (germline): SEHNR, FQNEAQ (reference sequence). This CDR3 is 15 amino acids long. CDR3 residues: CASSRLGLAYNEQFF. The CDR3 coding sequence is TGTGCCAGCAGCCGACTAGGACTAGCCTACAATGAGCAGTTCTTC.

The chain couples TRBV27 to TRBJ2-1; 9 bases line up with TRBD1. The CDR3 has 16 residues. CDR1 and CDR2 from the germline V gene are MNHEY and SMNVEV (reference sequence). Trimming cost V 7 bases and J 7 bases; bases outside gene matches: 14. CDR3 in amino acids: CASTLTRDRAGNEQFF. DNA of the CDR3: TGTGCCAGCACCCTGACCCGGGACAGGGCAGGGAATGAGCAGTTCTTC.

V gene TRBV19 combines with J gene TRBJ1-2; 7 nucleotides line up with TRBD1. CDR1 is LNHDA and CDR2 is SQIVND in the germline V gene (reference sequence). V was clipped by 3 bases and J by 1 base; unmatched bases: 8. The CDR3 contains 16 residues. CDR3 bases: TGTGCCAGTAGTATCGGAAGGGGGCTAATTAACTATGGCTACACCTTC. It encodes CASSIGRGLINYGYTF. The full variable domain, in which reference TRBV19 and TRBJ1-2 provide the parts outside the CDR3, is DGGITQSPKYLFRKEGQNVTLSCEQNLNHDAMYWYRQDPGQGLRLIYYSQIVNDFQKGDIAEGYSVSREKKESFPLTVTSAQKNPTAFYLCASSIGRGLINYGYTFGSGTRLTVV.

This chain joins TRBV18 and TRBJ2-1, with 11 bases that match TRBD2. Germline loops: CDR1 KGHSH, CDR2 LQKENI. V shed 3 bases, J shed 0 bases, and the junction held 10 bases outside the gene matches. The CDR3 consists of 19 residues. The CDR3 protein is CASSPTSGASLSSYNEQFF. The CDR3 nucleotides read TGTGCCAGCTCACCGACTAGCGGGGCCTCTTTAAGCTCCTACAATGAGCAGTTCTTC.

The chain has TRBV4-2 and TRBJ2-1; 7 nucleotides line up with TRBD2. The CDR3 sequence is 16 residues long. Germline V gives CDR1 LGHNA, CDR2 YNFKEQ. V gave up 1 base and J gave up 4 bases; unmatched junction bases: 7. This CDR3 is CASSQVLREDYNEQFF. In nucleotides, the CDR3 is TGTGCCAGCAGCCAAGTACTCCGGGAGGATTACAATGAGCAGTTCTTC.

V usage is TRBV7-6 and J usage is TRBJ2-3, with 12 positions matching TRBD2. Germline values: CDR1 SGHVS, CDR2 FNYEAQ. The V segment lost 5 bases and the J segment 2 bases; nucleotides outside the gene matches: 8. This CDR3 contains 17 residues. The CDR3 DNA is TGTGCCAGCAGCCCAGGACTAGCGGGAAGAATCACAGATACGCAGTATTTT. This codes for CASSPGLAGRITDTQYF.

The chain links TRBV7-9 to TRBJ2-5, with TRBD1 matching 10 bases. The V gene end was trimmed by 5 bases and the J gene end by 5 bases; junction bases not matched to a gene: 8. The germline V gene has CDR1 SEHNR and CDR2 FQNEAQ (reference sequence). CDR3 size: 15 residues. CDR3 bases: TGTGCCAGCAGCGGCCGGGACAGGGGCGATGAGACCCAGTACTTC. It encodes CASSGRDRGDETQYF.